This passage covers 12 T cell receptor beta chains from one sample sequenced in a study of cytomegalovirus exposure and HLA in healthy donors. The PCR had 60 Vbeta and 13 Jbeta primers. The method was immunoSEQ multiplex PCR; TCRdb's version includes in-frame clones alone and lacks a portion of them. Of about 180,000 clones listed, 75% are singletons. The sequenced sample was PBMCs. The origin of the receptors is a male donor in good health and CMV-seronegative.

V gene TRBV30 combines with J gene TRBJ1-2; D is uncertain. Germline loops: CDR1 GTSNPN, CDR2 SVGIG (reference sequence). CDR3 size: 11 residues. V lost 0 bases, J lost 10 bases, and 9 bases lay in between. Here the CDR3 reads CAWSVSLVYTF. The CDR3, as DNA: TGTGCCTGGAGTGTATCGTTAGTCTACACCTTC.

This chain links TRBV28 with TRBJ1-5; 8 bases line up with TRBD1. Trimming removed 6 bases from V and 2 bases from J; junction bases left unmatched: 6. There are 15 residues in the CDR3. CDR1 is MDHEN, CDR2 SYDVKM, per germline. CDR3 in DNA: TGTGCCAGCAGCTACCAGGGGGCGGGCAATCAGCCCCAGCATTTT. Protein product: CASSYQGAGNQPQHF.

This chain uses TRBV18 with TRBJ2-1, with 11 bases matching TRBD1. The CDR3 covers 17 residues. From germline, CDR1 is KGHSH and CDR2 LQKENI. Trimming at V came to 0 bases and at J to 5 bases, leaving 6 bases not matched to a gene. The CDR3 is CASSPPHGTGGDNEQFF. CDR3 coding DNA: TGTGCCAGCTCACCACCGCACGGGACAGGGGGAGACAATGAGCAGTTCTTC. Based on the CDR3 plus reference TRBV18 and TRBJ2-1, the full variable domain is NAGVMQNPRHLVRRRGQEARLRCSPMKGHSHVYWYRQLPEEGLKFMVYLQKENIIDESGMPKERFSAEFPKEGPSILRIQQVVRGDSAAYFCASSPPHGTGGDNEQFFGPGTRLTVL.

This clone was detected only a few times. The chain uses TRBV4-3 and TRBJ1-5; tentatively, D is TRBD1 (6 bases). The CDR3 runs 15 residues. CDR1 is LGHNA and CDR2 is YSLEER in the germline V gene. V was shortened by 0 bases and J by 3 bases, with 9 bases between the two germline ends. The CDR3 nucleotides read TGCGCCAGCAGCCAAGAAGGGGGTAACAATCAGCCCCAGCATTTT. The encoded protein is CASSQEGGNNQPQHF.

The genes are TRBV6-1 and TRBJ2-1; D perhaps matches TRBD2 (5 bases). In germline, CDR1 is MNHNS, CDR2 SASEGT. The CDR3 spans 13 residues. The CDR3: CAIRDAPQKEQFF. In nucleotides, the CDR3 is TGTGCTATCCGGGATGCTCCTCAGAAAGAGCAGTTCTTC.

This sequence joins TRBV4-3 and TRBJ2-3; no reliable D call. Germline V gene data show CDR1 as LGHNA and CDR2 as YSLEER. Trimming pared 4 bases from V and 6 bases from J, leaving 17 bases between. This CDR3 has 15 residues. The CDR3 DNA sequence: TGCGCCAGCAGCCTTGCTTATAGCCCTGGGGATACGCAGTATTTT. It translates to CASSLAYSPGDTQYF.

This clone was seen only a few times. The chain combines TRBV15 with TRBJ2-3, with D possibly TRBD1 on 6 matching bases. The germline V and J ends were trimmed by 0 bases and 9 bases, with 19 bases remaining between them. The CDR3 totals 16 residues. Germline lookup yields CDR1 LNHNV and CDR2 YYDKDF (reference sequence). In nucleotides, the CDR3 is TGTGCCACCAGCAGAGAGCGAACTTCACTTCAGGGGACGCAGTATTTT. This gives the protein CATSRERTSLQGTQYF.

The chain joins TRBV11-3 to TRBJ2-7; no reliable D call. The germline V and J ends were trimmed by 5 bases and 2 bases, with 13 bases remaining between them. Germline CDR1 and CDR2: SGHNT and YENEEA. The CDR3 loop spans 14 amino acids. In DNA, the CDR3 is TGTGCCAGCAGCCCACGGAACAGCCCCTACGAGCAGTACTTC. This translates into CASSPRNSPYEQYF.

Here the CDR3 DNA reads TGTGCCAGCAGACTTGGACTAGCGGTCACAGATACGCAGTATTTT. It codes for CASRLGLAVTDTQYF. The V gene is TRBV5-4, the J gene TRBJ2-3, with 10 nucleotides matching TRBD2. The CDR3 covers 15 residues. The ends lost 5 bases at V and 2 bases at J; junction bases unmatched: 5. Germline V gene lookup returns CDR1 SGHNT and CDR2 YYREEE (reference sequence).

This sequence joins TRBV28 and TRBJ2-2; 7 positions agree with TRBD2. J was trimmed by 0 bases and V by 4 bases; bases with no gene match: 5. This CDR3 is 16 amino acids long. Germline V gives CDR1 MDHEN, CDR2 SYDVKM. The CDR3 DNA is TGTGCCAGCAGTTACCTAGCGGTAGCGAACACCGGGGAGCTGTTTTTT. This gives the protein CASSYLAVANTGELFF.

The J gene is TRBJ2-7, the V gene TRBV7-9; maybe TRBD1 (6 bases). Per germline, CDR1 SEHNR and CDR2 FQNEAQ (reference sequence). The CDR3 sequence is 14 residues long. Trimming took off 0 bases at V and 1 base at J, with 7 bases between the two ends. The DNA for the CDR3 is TGTGCCAGCAGCTTAGCAGGGGGTTCCTACGAGCAGTACTTC. This codes for CASSLAGGSYEQYF.

The V and J genes are TRBV2 and TRBJ1-5, with TRBD1 matching over 7 bases. Germline values: CDR1 SNHLY, CDR2 FYNNEI. CDR3 length: 18 amino acids. The trim removed 2 bases at V and 0 bases at J, leaving 10 bases unmatched. Here the CDR3 reads CASSELPGGPYSNQPQHF. In DNA form, the CDR3 reads TGTGCCAGCAGTGAACTCCCAGGGGGACCTTATAGCAATCAGCCCCAGCATTTT.